Shown below are 27 T cell receptor beta chains from a single sample sequenced in a study of cytomegalovirus exposure and HLA in healthy donors. Data came from immunoSEQ multiplex PCR; TCRdb stores just in-frame clones and leaves some out. The table has over 200,000 clones, around 90% seen once. The sequenced sample consisted of PBMCs. Receptors originate from a woman between 18 and 30 years old in good health and CMV-seronegative.

This clone was counted a single time. The chain joins TRBV7-2 to TRBJ2-7, with a possible D match to TRBD1 (5 bases). The V gene's germline CDR1 is SGHTA and CDR2 FQGNSA. CDR3 length: 14 amino acids. V dropped 1 base and J dropped 0 bases, with 7 bases sitting between them. The CDR3 nucleotides are TGTGCCAGCAGCTTAGGTGACAGCTCCTACGAGCAGTACTTC. It specifies CASSLGDSSYEQYF.

The J gene is TRBJ2-7, the V gene TRBV19, with 8 bases matching TRBD2. CDR3 length: 15 residues. The J segment lost 3 bases and the V segment lost 2 bases, leaving 6 bases of the junction unmatched. Germline values: CDR1 LNHDA, CDR2 SQIVND (reference sequence). The CDR3 DNA follows: TGTGCCAGTAGTATACGAGCGGGGGAACACTACGAGCAGTACTTC. This gives the protein CASSIRAGEHYEQYF.

The J gene is TRBJ1-2, the V gene TRBV29-1; D gene ambiguous. Germline V gene data show CDR1 as SQVTM and CDR2 as ANQGSEA. Trimming removed 3 bases from V and 8 bases from J, with 13 bases in between. The CDR3 has 12 residues. Written as DNA, the CDR3 is TGCAGCGTTGACCGACGGGGTGAGGGCTACACCTTC. It translates to CSVDRRGEGYTF.

The chain carries TRBV28 and TRBJ2-7, with 7 bases identical to TRBD2. This CDR3 comprises 14 residues. Losses at the gene ends were 5 bases for V and 5 bases for J; bases not matched to a gene: 9. Per germline, CDR1 MDHEN and CDR2 SYDVKM. The CDR3 protein is CASSPPGGVNEQYF. The CDR3 DNA sequence: TGTGCCAGCAGTCCCCCGGGAGGAGTGAACGAGCAGTACTTC. The full variable domain, its missing parts supplied by reference TRBV28 and TRBJ2-7, is DVKVTQSSRYLVKRTGEKVFLECVQDMDHENMFWYRQDPGLGLRLIYFSYDVKMKEKGDIPEGYSVSREKKERFSLILESASTNQTSMYLCASSPPGGVNEQYFGPGTRLTVT.

The V call is TRBV5-1, the J call TRBJ1-2, with D possibly matching TRBD1 (5 bases). With 0 bases removed from V and 5 bases from J, the gap between germline ends came to 17 bases. From germline, CDR1 is SGHRS and CDR2 YFSETQ. There are 16 residues in the CDR3. CDR3 sequence: CASSLAPGEALYGYTF. The CDR3 coding sequence is TGCGCCAGCAGCTTGGCCCCGGGGGAGGCCCTATATGGCTACACCTTC.

This chain joins TRBV18 and TRBJ1-1, with TRBD1 identical over 9 bases. Germline CDR1 is KGHSH and CDR2 is LQKENI. With 3 bases clipped from V and 11 bases from J, the junction kept 7 bases outside the gene matches. The CDR3 spans 13 residues. CDR3: CASSPGTGSGAFF. The CDR3 nucleotides read TGTGCCAGCTCACCCGGGACAGGGTCTGGGGCTTTCTTT.

V usage is TRBV6-1 and J usage is TRBJ2-7, with 7 bases lining up with TRBD2. V lost 8 bases and J lost 0; bases outside the gene matches: 4. The CDR3 is 13 amino acids. The germline V gene has CDR1 MNHNS and CDR2 SASEGT. This CDR3 reads CASSGGLSYEQYF. CDR3 nucleotides: TGTGCCAGCTCGGGAGGCCTCTCCTACGAGCAGTACTTC.

J is TRBJ2-2 and V is TRBV7-6; D not certain. CDR1 and CDR2 (germline): SGHVS, FNYEAQ. V dropped 4 bases and J dropped 8 bases, with 5 bases sitting between them. This CDR3 has 11 residues. DNA of the CDR3: TGTGCCAGCAGCTCTTCTGGGGAGCTGTTTTTT. As protein: CASSSSGELFF. Drawing the rest from reference TRBV7-6 and TRBJ2-2, the complete variable domain is GAGVSQSPRYKVTKRGQDVALRCDPISGHVSLYWYRQALGQGPEFLTYFNYEAQQDKSGLPNDRFSAERPEGSISTLTIQRTEQRDSAMYRCASSSSGELFFGEGSRLTVL.

The J gene is TRBJ2-2, the V gene TRBV2, with 9 bases identical to TRBD2. The germline V gene has CDR1 SNHLY and CDR2 FYNNEI. CDR3 size: 15 residues. The V gene end was trimmed by 6 bases and the J gene end by 1 base; junction bases not matched to a gene: 3. The DNA of the CDR3 is TGTGCCAGCAGGGTAGCGGGAGTGAACACCGGGGAGCTGTTTTTT. Residues: CASRVAGVNTGELFF.

This chain connects TRBV2 to TRBJ2-3; a weak D match, TRBD1 (5 bases). Deletions cut 4 bases from V and 10 bases from J, with 12 bases between. The CDR3 loop spans 12 amino acids. CDR1 is SNHLY, CDR2 FYNNEI, per germline. CDR3 amino acids: CASSVAQGAQYF. CDR3 DNA sequence: TGTGCCAGCAGTGTGGCCCAGGGTGCGCAGTATTTT. Supplemented by reference TRBV2 and TRBJ2-3, the full variable domain reads EPEVTQTPSHQVTQMGQEVILRCVPISNHLYFYWYRQILGQKVEFLVSFYNNEISEKSEIFDDQFSVERPDGSNFTLKIRSTKLEDSAMYFCASSVAQGAQYFGPGTRLTVL.

The chain employs TRBV18 and TRBJ1-2; D uncertain. CDR3 length: 16 amino acids. V dropped 0 bases and J dropped 2 bases, with 13 bases sitting between them. Germline CDR1 reads KGHSH; CDR2 reads LQKENI. CDR3 sequence reads: CASSPPEDRRNYGYTF. CDR3 bases: TGTGCCAGCTCACCACCGGAGGATCGGAGAAACTATGGCTACACCTTC.

The genes are TRBV29-1 and TRBJ2-7; 9 bases are shared with TRBD1. V lost 4 bases and J lost 1; bases outside the gene matches: 2. Germline V gives CDR1 SQVTM, CDR2 ANQGSEA. The CDR3 is 13 amino acids. The CDR3 protein is CSVGQGGSYEQYF. The CDR3 DNA is TGCAGCGTTGGACAGGGGGGATCCTACGAGCAGTACTTC.

The J gene is TRBJ2-7, the V gene TRBV5-1, with 10 positions matching TRBD2. The CDR3 extends over 15 amino acids. After removal of 3 bases from V and 0 bases from J, the junction contained 3 bases not matched to a gene. Germline loops: CDR1 SGHRS, CDR2 YFSETQ. The CDR3 nucleotides read TGCGCCAGCAGCTGGACTAGCGGAGCCTCCTACGAGCAGTACTTC. Amino acid sequence: CASSWTSGASYEQYF.

The CDR3 loop is CASSPSSGRNYEQYF. For the CDR3, the DNA is TGTGCCAGCAGCCCTAGCAGCGGGAGAAACTACGAGCAGTACTTC. V and J are TRBV5-4 and TRBJ2-7, with 8 bases lining up with TRBD2. Germline V gene data show CDR1 as SGHNT and CDR2 as YYREEE (reference sequence). Trimming removed 4 bases from V and 3 bases from J; junction bases left unmatched: 9. The CDR3 spans 15 residues.

The rearrangement joins TRBV28 to TRBJ2-5; 10 positions agree with TRBD2. The CDR3 has 16 residues. Germline loops: CDR1 MDHEN, CDR2 SYDVKM. V gave up 6 bases and J gave up 4 bases; unmatched junction bases: 11. CDR3 amino acids: CASSLGLAGEGETQYF. The CDR3 DNA reads TGTGCCAGCAGCTTAGGGCTAGCGGGAGAGGGAGAGACCCAGTACTTC. The complete variable domain, with remaining parts taken from reference TRBV28 and TRBJ2-5, reads DVKVTQSSRYLVKRTGEKVFLECVQDMDHENMFWYRQDPGLGLRLIYFSYDVKMKEKGDIPEGYSVSREKKERFSLILESASTNQTSMYLCASSLGLAGEGETQYFGPGTRLLVL.

The chain combines TRBV18 with TRBJ1-1; D gene uncertain. There are 15 residues in the CDR3. Germline-derived CDR1 and CDR2 are KGHSH and LQKENI. Trimming pared 3 bases from V and 2 bases from J, leaving 13 bases between. The CDR3 coding sequence is TGTGCCAGCTCACCCCTAACCGGGTTTAACACTGAAGCTTTCTTT. This translates into CASSPLTGFNTEAFF.

This chain joins TRBV30 and TRBJ2-7; a possible D gene is TRBD2 (6 bases). The germline V gene encodes CDR1 GTSNPN and CDR2 SVGIG (reference sequence). The CDR3 length is 13 residues. The V end was cut by 3 bases, the J end by 4 bases, with 13 bases between. In DNA, the CDR3 is TGTGCCTGGAGCCAGCTAGCGAGGTACGAGCAGTACTTC. Its translation: CAWSQLARYEQYF.

The V and J genes are TRBV7-8 and TRBJ1-2; TRBD1 agrees at 7 bases. Germline values: CDR1 SGHVS, CDR2 FQNEAQ. The CDR3 runs to 16 residues. Trimming removed 6 bases from V and 4 bases from J; junction bases left unmatched: 14. Here the CDR3 DNA reads TGTGCCAGCAGTCAGATGACAGGGAGGTCCCTCTATGGCTACACCTTC. It is translated as CASSQMTGRSLYGYTF.

The chain is built from TRBV27 and TRBJ2-2; 8 nucleotides agree with TRBD2. The CDR3 spans 15 residues. Losses at the gene ends were 2 bases for V and 7 bases for J; bases not matched to a gene: 6. Germline V gene sequence: CDR1 MNHEY, CDR2 SMNVEV (reference sequence). CDR3 residues: CASSLSGLAFGELFF. For the CDR3, the DNA is TGTGCCAGCAGTTTAAGTGGACTAGCATTCGGGGAGCTGTTTTTT.

This clone has just a few counts. This chain connects TRBV5-1 to TRBJ2-2; 8 bases are a match to TRBD2. This CDR3 is built from 15 residues. Germline V gene lookup returns CDR1 SGHRS and CDR2 YFSETQ. V was pared by 4 bases and J by 1 base, with 3 bases of the junction left unmatched. The CDR3 sequence is CASSRLAMNTGELFF. In DNA form, the CDR3 reads TGCGCCAGCAGCCGACTAGCGATGAACACCGGGGAGCTGTTTTTT.

This clone appeared once. This chain links TRBV28 with TRBJ1-1, with TRBD1 matching 9 bases. CDR3 length equals 15 residues. The V and J ends lost 3 bases and 1 base, in that order; junction bases with no gene match: 3. CDR1 MDHEN and CDR2 SYDVKM come from the germline V gene. Here the CDR3 reads CASSLGQGQNTEAFF. The CDR3 DNA reads as TGTGCCAGCAGTTTGGGACAGGGCCAGAACACTGAAGCTTTCTTT.

The rearrangement links TRBV10-3 to TRBJ2-5; TRBD2 matches 11 bases. V gave up 0 bases and J gave up 1 base; unmatched junction bases: 1. CDR1 and CDR2 from the germline V gene are ENHRY and SYGVKD. The CDR3 loop spans 16 amino acids. The CDR3 region is CAISESGLAAQETQYF. In DNA, the CDR3 is TGTGCCATCAGTGAGTCGGGACTAGCGGCCCAAGAGACCCAGTACTTC.

This chain connects TRBV5-6 to TRBJ2-7, with no clear D. The length of the CDR3 is 13 residues. The ends were cut back, 2 bases at V and 0 bases at J, with 6 bases in the middle. Germline V CDR1 and CDR2: SGHDT, YYEEEE. CDR3 in amino acids: CASSFQSSYEQYF. CDR3 nucleotide sequence: TGTGCCAGCAGCTTCCAGTCCTCCTACGAGCAGTACTTC.

The chain uses TRBV19 and TRBJ1-1; D is unclear. CDR1 and CDR2 from the germline V gene are LNHDA and SQIVND (reference sequence). Trimming took 5 bases from V and 1 from J, leaving 11 bases between them. There are 14 residues in the CDR3. Here the CDR3 reads CASSFPGSNTEAFF. The CDR3 DNA follows: TGTGCCAGTAGTTTCCCGGGATCGAACACTGAAGCTTTCTTT.

This chain connects TRBV5-1 to TRBJ1-1; D is possibly TRBD1 (5 bases). This CDR3 is built from 14 residues. V lost 5 bases, J lost 2 bases, and 13 bases lay in between. Germline CDR1 is SGHRS and CDR2 is YFSETQ. The CDR3 DNA reads as TGCGCCAGCAGTCTCACGACAGCTAACACTGAAGCTTTCTTT. Protein sequence: CASSLTTANTEAFF.

The rearrangement uses TRBV6-5 and TRBJ1-3; D remains ambiguous. The germline gives CDR1 MNHEY, CDR2 SVGAGI. The CDR3 consists of 15 residues. The V end lost 7 bases, the J end lost 1 base, and 14 bases lay between the germline ends. The CDR3 DNA reads TGTGCCAGCAATTCCAGATCAGGATCTGGAAACACCATATATTTT. Its protein is CASNSRSGSGNTIYF.

This clone was detected once. The genes are TRBV27 and TRBJ2-2, with 10 bases identical to TRBD1. Germline loops: CDR1 MNHEY, CDR2 SMNVEV (reference sequence). The trim removed 5 bases at V and 7 bases at J, leaving 10 bases unmatched. The CDR3 has 16 residues. The CDR3, as DNA: TGTGCCAGCAGTACCTCCCCGGACAGGGGGGACGGGGAGCTGTTTTTT. Protein product: CASSTSPDRGDGELFF.